These T cell receptor beta chains were read from a single sample in a study of naive and memory T cell subsets. TCRdb redid the calling of the UMI-ligation and nested PCR reads with MiXCR, one entry per CDR3 protein. In the table there are roughly 130,000 distinct CDR3 sequences, 35% to 40% of which are singletons. The sample taken for sequencing was central memory CD4+ T cells from blood. The source is a human donor in good health. Each CDR3 is given without its conserved first and last residue. Clone size is given for some rows only: seen once, a few or many times, or a class if the clone is expanded.

NA | TRBJ2-7 | TRBV7-9 | ASSFPGLPYEQY
NA | TRBJ2-3 | TRBV4-1 | ASSLKLGADTQY
NA | TRBJ2-3 | TRBV20-1 | SATGDRNRPATQY
few | TRBJ2-7 | TRBV7-2 | ASSLDRLGGGEQY
NA | TRBJ1-2 | TRBV27 | ASSLSRRANYGYT
few | TRBJ2-5 | TRBV19 | ASSTRTSGTQETQY
few | TRBJ2-7 | TRBV29-1 | SVVSPVDYYEQY
few | TRBJ2-7 | TRBV28 | ASSLVGPYEQY
NA | TRBJ1-1 | TRBV15 | ATSRDRGRAF
NA | TRBJ1-2 | TRBV7-2 | ASSLGTQSYGYT
many | TRBJ2-3 | TRBV29-1 | SVYQEFTDTQY
few | TRBJ2-7 | TRBV20-1 | SASIGEDYEQY
NA | TRBJ1-5 | TRBV12-3/TRBV12-4 | ASSQRTGGGNQPQH
NA | TRBJ2-5 | TRBV5-4 | ASSLGTGQETQY
NA | TRBJ1-6 | TRBV28 | ASSPHEANNSPLH
NA | TRBJ2-7 | TRBV27 | ASSSAMGQY
many | TRBJ2-1 | TRBV5-1 | ASSTTGLIVSEQF
NA | TRBJ1-5 | TRBV28 | ASRGTGNQPQH
NA | TRBJ2-3 | TRBV3-1 | ASSHQRESDTQY
few | TRBJ2-3 | TRBV7-2 | ASSFGLAGGPTQY
few | TRBJ2-1 | TRBV5-1 | ATGTSGSPGQF
few | TRBJ1-2 | TRBV6-6 | ASSYSGEGGRGYT
NA | TRBJ2-1 | TRBV29-1 | SVRGGNEQF
NA | TRBJ2-4 | TRBV6-6 | ASSYSNRGQKNIQY
few | TRBJ2-7 | TRBV11-2 | ASTKGWGEGYEQY
few | TRBJ2-7 | TRBV3-1 | ASTRGTASGPSYEQY
once | TRBJ2-1 | TRBV7-8 | ASSPSGAGGYNEQF
NA | TRBJ1-1 | TRBV4-3 | ASSQVPTGEVELAF
few | TRBJ2-2 | TRBV20-1 | SAISENTGELF
NA | TRBJ1-5 | TRBV6-2/TRBV6-3 | ASSSGTQPQH
once | TRBJ1-4 | TRBV3-1 | ASSQRSGNNEKLF
NA | TRBJ1-1 | TRBV6-5 | ASRSTSVLNTEAF